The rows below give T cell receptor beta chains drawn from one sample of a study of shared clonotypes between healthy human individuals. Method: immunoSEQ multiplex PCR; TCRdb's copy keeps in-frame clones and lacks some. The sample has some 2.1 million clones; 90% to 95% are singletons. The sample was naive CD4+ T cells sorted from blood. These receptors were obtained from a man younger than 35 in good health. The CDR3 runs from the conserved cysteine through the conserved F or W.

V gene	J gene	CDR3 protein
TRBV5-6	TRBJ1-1	CASRGTGLNTEAFF
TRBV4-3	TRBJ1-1	CASSLDFLSNTEAFF
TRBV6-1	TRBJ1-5	CASSEALGQSKSNQPQHF
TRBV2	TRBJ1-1	CASRADPGGTEAFF
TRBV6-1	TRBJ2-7	CASMGQGFSYEQYF
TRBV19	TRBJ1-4	CASSISQHGEKLFF
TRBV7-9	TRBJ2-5	CASSLPVGATETQYF
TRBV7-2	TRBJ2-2	CASSPGPSTGELFF
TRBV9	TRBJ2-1	CASSALGLAGSSYNEQFF
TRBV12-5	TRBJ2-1	CASGLVPKDGTSGYNEQFF
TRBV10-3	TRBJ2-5	CAISAGAQETQYF
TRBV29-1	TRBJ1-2	CSVEGLYGYTF
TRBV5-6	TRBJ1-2	CASSSQSYGYTF
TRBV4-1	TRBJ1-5	CASSKPDRGNQPQHF
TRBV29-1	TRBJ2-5	CSVAKGQGVRETQYF
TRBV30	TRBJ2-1	CAWRRGGYEQFF
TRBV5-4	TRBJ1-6	CASSSYKQGQGKGSPLHF
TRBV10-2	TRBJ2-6	CASRDYLTGANVLTF
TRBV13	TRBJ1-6	CASSLVGDNSPLHF
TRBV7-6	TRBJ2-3	CASSLGNGYVPTDTQYF
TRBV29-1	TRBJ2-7	CSARQSSGIHEQYF
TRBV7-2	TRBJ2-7	CASSRGTGPYEQYF
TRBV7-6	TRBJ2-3	CASSLRLAGTDTQYF
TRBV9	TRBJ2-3	CASSTSASTDTQYF
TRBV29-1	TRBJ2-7	CSARDFFSYEQYF
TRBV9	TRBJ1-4	CASSVGFGGSEEKLFF
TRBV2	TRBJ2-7	CASSSGGFYEQYF
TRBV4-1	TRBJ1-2	CASSQGPTGRNYGYTF
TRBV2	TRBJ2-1	CASLAQGSGNEQFF
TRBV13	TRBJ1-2	CASSLQGISGYTF
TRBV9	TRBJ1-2	CASSVHQGWYGYTF
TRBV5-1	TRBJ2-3	CASRSPGSTDTQYF
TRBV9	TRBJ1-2	CASSVGTGVGYTF
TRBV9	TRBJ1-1	CASSPQVGAGGNTEAFF
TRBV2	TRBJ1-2	CASSDRGRGSYGYTF
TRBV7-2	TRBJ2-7	CASSSQGVTSEQYF
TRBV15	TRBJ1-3	CATSRGQPFSGNTIYF
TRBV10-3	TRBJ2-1	CAISGLAGNNEQFF
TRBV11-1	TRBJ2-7	CASSSFTSLHEQYF
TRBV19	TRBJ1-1	CASSLITGENTEAFF
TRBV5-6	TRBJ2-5	CASSGGQVKAQTQYF
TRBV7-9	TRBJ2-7	CASSSGTYEQYF
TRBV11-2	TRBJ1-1	CASSPQELIGTVDTEAFF
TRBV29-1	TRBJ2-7	CSVVGTGGSYEQYF
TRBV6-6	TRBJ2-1	CASSYSSGPRNEQFF